The rows below give T cell receptor beta chains drawn from one sample of a study of technical replicates of blood from a handful of donors. Measured with immunoSEQ multiplex PCR; TCRdb has only the in-frame clones, and not every one. This sample has roughly 93,000 clones; approximately 96% occur once, and the top ten carry less than 0.25%. The sequencing input was T cells isolated from PBMCs. The receptors were sampled from a human donor in good health. Both conserved end residues are part of each CDR3. Each record gives: D gene, clone size, V gene, J gene, CDR3 protein, CDR3 DNA. D genes are given only for firm matches. Some rows mark clone size as missing; the rest say once, few, many or name a class of expanded clone.

NA,NA,TRBV27,TRBJ2-7,CASSLSPGRGDYEQYF,TGTGCCAGCAGTTTATCACCCGGGAGAGGGGACTACGAGCAGTACTTC
NA,few,TRBV5-4,TRBJ1-2,CASSLGGGAANYGYTF,TGTGCCAGCAGCTTAGGAGGAGGGGCCGCTAACTATGGCTACACCTTC
NA,NA,TRBV19,TRBJ1-2,CASSIRRGGYGYTF,TGTGCCAGTAGTATCCGAAGAGGAGGGTATGGCTACACCTTC
TRBD1,NA,TRBV10-3,TRBJ1-1,CAISRQGWEAFF,TGTGCCATCAGCCGACAGGGTTGGGAAGCTTTCTTT
NA,NA,TRBV5-1,TRBJ2-5,CASMSRGLQETQYF,TGCGCCAGCATGTCCAGGGGCCTTCAAGAGACCCAGTACTTC
NA,NA,TRBV10-1,TRBJ2-3,CASKQSLLDTQYF,TGCGCCAGCAAACAGTCCTTACTCGATACGCAGTATTTT
TRBD2,NA,TRBV19,TRBJ2-5,CASSGLLAGGSQETQYF,TGTGCCAGTAGTGGGTTATTAGCGGGGGGATCCCAAGAGACCCAGTACTTC
NA,NA,TRBV6-6,TRBJ1-2,CASFPNRVTYGGYTF,TGTGCCAGCTTTCCCAACAGGGTTACCTACGGTGGCTACACCTTC
NA,NA,TRBV7-9,TRBJ2-5,CASSLGLFAETQYF,TGTGCCAGCAGCCTCGGACTCTTTGCGGAGACCCAGTACTTC
NA,NA,TRBV6-5,TRBJ1-3,CASSKAQAYTHTIYF,TGTGCCAGCTCCAAAGCCCAGGCCTACACTCACACCATATATTTT
NA,NA,TRBV19,TRBJ2-1,CASSIGTPLGEQFF,TGTGCCAGTAGTATAGGGACTCCTCTGGGGGAGCAGTTCTTC
NA,NA,TRBV15,TRBJ1-5,CATSRDTTGAWANQPQHF,TGTGCCACCAGCAGAGATACCACAGGAGCATGGGCCAATCAGCCCCAGCATTTT
NA,NA,TRBV2,TRBJ1-1,CASSRTGYSTEAFF,TGTGCCAGCAGTAGAACAGGCTATTCCACTGAAGCTTTCTTT
TRBD1,NA,TRBV30,TRBJ1-1,CAWSVDPGGNTEAFF,TGTGCCTGGAGTGTAGATCCAGGGGGGAACACTGAAGCTTTCTTT
TRBD2,NA,TRBV7-2,TRBJ2-7,CASSPWTSGRAREQYF,TGTGCCAGCAGCCCCTGGACTAGCGGGAGGGCCAGGGAGCAGTACTTC
NA,once,TRBV29-1,TRBJ1-2,CSAPGPGGGYTF,TGCAGCGCCCCCGGCCCGGGAGGTGGCTACACCTTC
NA,NA,TRBV6-5,TRBJ1-1,CASSLRVTEAFF,TGTGCCAGCAGTCTGCGGGTGACTGAAGCTTTCTTT
NA,NA,TRBV5-4,TRBJ2-7,CASNSETGDYEQYF,TGTGCCAGCAACTCGGAGACAGGAGACTACGAGCAGTACTTC
NA,NA,TRBV6-1,TRBJ2-1,CASRRSPGNEQFF,TGTGCCAGTCGGAGGAGCCCGGGGAATGAGCAGTTCTTC
NA,NA,TRBV27,TRBJ2-1,CASSFDPFRDSSYNEQFF,TGTGCCAGCAGTTTCGATCCGTTTCGGGATAGCTCCTACAATGAGCAGTTCTTC
TRBD2,NA,TRBV6-1,TRBJ2-1,CAILGAGGRFGEQFF,TGTGCCATCCTAGGAGCGGGGGGGCGGTTCGGTGAGCAGTTCTTC
NA,NA,TRBV5-8,TRBJ1-1,CASSLEPRNTEAFF,TGTGCCAGCAGCTTGGAACCGCGGAACACTGAAGCTTTCTTT
NA,NA,TRBV19,TRBJ2-1,CASSIGPGIHNEQFF,TGTGCCAGTAGTATAGGGCCGGGAATCCACAATGAGCAGTTCTTC
NA,NA,TRBV4-1,TRBJ2-1,CASSQVGGLLANEQFF,TGCGCCAGCAGCCAAGTCGGGGGGCTACTAGCGAATGAGCAGTTCTTC
TRBD2,NA,TRBV7-9,TRBJ2-1,CASSPSGGPHNEQFF,TGTGCCAGCAGCCCTAGCGGGGGGCCCCACAATGAGCAGTTCTTC
NA,NA,TRBV28,TRBJ2-7,CASRGWTATTQQYF,TGTGCCAGCAGGGGATGGACAGCGACTACTCAGCAGTACTTC
NA,NA,TRBV5-6,TRBJ2-5,CASSSLKNRETQYF,TGTGCCAGCAGCTCCCTGAAGAACCGGGAGACCCAGTACTTC
TRBD1,NA,TRBV6-1,TRBJ1-4,CASENRGWGKLFF,TGTGCCAGCGAAAACAGGGGGTGGGGAAAACTGTTTTTT
TRBD1,NA,TRBV5-1,TRBJ1-2,CASSLGGQEIYGYTF,TGCGCCAGCAGCTTGGGGGGACAGGAAATCTATGGCTACACCTTC
NA,NA,TRBV14,TRBJ2-7,CASSQAWLRGIFYEQYF,TGTGCCAGCAGCCAAGCCTGGCTACGCGGGATATTCTACGAGCAGTACTTC
TRBD1,NA,TRBV6-1,TRBJ1-4,CASSPRQGREEKLFF,TGTGCCAGCAGTCCTAGACAGGGGAGAGAGGAAAAACTGTTTTTT
NA,NA,TRBV28,TRBJ1-1,CASGHLPRQRMNTEAFF,TGTGCCAGCGGCCATTTACCCCGACAGAGAATGAACACTGAAGCTTTCTTT
NA,NA,TRBV28,TRBJ2-1,CASSLGGGNEQFF,TGTGCCAGCAGTTTAGGTGGGGGGAATGAGCAGTTCTTC
TRBD1,NA,TRBV12-5,TRBJ1-3,CASGLEGAAYSGNTIYF,TGTGCTAGTGGTTTGGAGGGGGCAGCCTACTCTGGAAACACCATATATTTT
TRBD1,NA,TRBV7-9,TRBJ1-2,CASSLAPDRGVNGYTF,TGTGCCAGCAGCTTAGCGCCGGACAGGGGCGTTAATGGCTACACCTTC
NA,NA,TRBV5-1,TRBJ2-5,CASSYKETQYF,TGCGCCAGCAGCTACAAAGAGACCCAGTACTTC
NA,NA,TRBV14,TRBJ2-5,CASSQGNRGGETQYF,TGTGCCAGCAGCCAAGGGAATAGAGGAGGAGAGACCCAGTACTTC
TRBD1,NA,TRBV7-3,TRBJ1-2,CASSLIRGRIEYGYTF,TGTGCCAGCAGCTTAATCAGGGGGCGCATCGAGTATGGCTACACCTTC
NA,NA,TRBV10-3,TRBJ1-2,CAISDSGQVWGYTF,TGTGCCATCAGTGATTCGGGACAAGTATGGGGCTACACCTTC
NA,NA,TRBV5-4,TRBJ1-2,CASSSRQATNYGYTF,TGTGCCAGCAGCAGCAGACAGGCTACTAACTATGGCTACACCTTC
TRBD1,NA,TRBV7-9,TRBJ1-2,CASSGGQGLGYTF,TGTGCCAGCAGCGGGGGACAGGGTTTGGGCTACACCTTC
NA,NA,TRBV7-9,TRBJ1-5,CASSLAMVGDQPQHF,TGTGCCAGCAGCTTAGCGATGGTGGGAGATCAGCCCCAGCATTTT